One sample yielded the 22 T cell receptor beta chains listed below, sequenced in a study of blood T cell repertoires in COVID-19. This table comes from immunoSEQ multiplex PCR, and its TCRdb copy is limited to in-frame clones, with some not included. In the table there are roughly 400,000 clones, about 86% of which are singletons. Sequenced input: PBMCs or T cells enriched from blood (not recorded which). These receptors were collected from a woman aged 45 to 65 who had recovered from COVID-19.

This clone has just one count. In nucleotides, the CDR3 is TGCGCCAGCAGCCGGTATCAGGGGGCGGATGAAAAACTGTTTTTT. The encoded protein is CASSRYQGADEKLFF. The V and J genes are TRBV4-3 and TRBJ1-4, with 8 bases fitting TRBD1. After removal of 4 bases from V and 6 bases from J, the junction contained 7 bases not matched to a gene. CDR3 length: 15 residues. CDR1 and CDR2 (germline): LGHNA, YSLEER.

The chain employs TRBV30 and TRBJ2-5; D ambiguous. Trimming pared 0 bases from V and 4 bases from J, leaving 6 bases between. In germline, CDR1 is GTSNPN, CDR2 SVGIG (reference sequence). This CDR3 has 12 residues. CDR3 DNA: TGTGCCTGGAGTGTACGAGGAGAGACCCAGTACTTC. It is translated as CAWSVRGETQYF.

The chain links TRBV19 to TRBJ1-2; 8 bases fit TRBD1. CDR1 and CDR2 (germline): LNHDA, SQIVND (reference sequence). CDR3 length: 14 residues. The J segment lost 2 bases and the V segment lost 7 bases, leaving 6 bases of the junction unmatched. The CDR3 region is CASTHRGGNYGYTF. As DNA, the CDR3 is TGTGCCAGTACCCACAGGGGGGGGAACTATGGCTACACCTTC.

This chain joins TRBV29-1 and TRBJ1-2; the D is unclear. CDR3 length equals 13 residues. The V gene's germline CDR1 is SQVTM and CDR2 ANQGSEA. V was clipped by 4 bases and J by 4 bases, with 13 bases between them. This chain's CDR3 is CSVGIGSGYGYTF. The CDR3 DNA reads TGCAGCGTTGGAATCGGGTCTGGCTATGGCTACACCTTC. Based on the CDR3 plus reference TRBV29-1 and TRBJ1-2, the full variable domain is SAVISQKPSRDICQRGTSLTIQCQVDSQVTMMFWYRQQPGQSLTLIATANQGSEATYESGFVIDKFPISRPNLTFSTLTVSNMSPEDSSIYLCSVGIGSGYGYTFGSGTRLTVV.

This chain uses TRBV5-5 with TRBJ2-5, with 12 nucleotides matching TRBD1. J lost 5 bases, V lost 0 bases, and 5 bases had no gene match. Germline V gene sequence: CDR1 SGHKS, CDR2 YYEKEE (reference sequence). The CDR3 is made up of 16 amino acids. The CDR3 sequence is CASSLGGTGGLETQYF. For the CDR3, the DNA is TGTGCCAGCAGCTTGGGTGGGACAGGGGGCTTGGAGACCCAGTACTTC.

V usage is TRBV19 and J usage is TRBJ2-3; 7 bases are a match to TRBD2. Per the germline V gene, CDR1 is LNHDA and CDR2 is SQIVND (reference sequence). The V and J ends lost 6 bases and 1 base, in that order; junction bases with no gene match: 7. The length of the CDR3 is 15 residues. The CDR3 DNA is TGTGCCAGTAGGGCCAGGCTAGCGGGCACAGATACGCAGTATTTT. Its translation is CASRARLAGTDTQYF.

There are a few counts of this clone. The rearrangement joins TRBV4-3 to TRBJ1-2; D might be TRBD1 (5 bases). This CDR3 has 15 amino acids. Trimming stripped 4 bases from V and 2 bases from J, with 14 bases between. Germline CDR1 LGHNA, CDR2 YSLEER. This CDR3 reads CASSRGGTANYGYTF. CDR3 sequence (DNA): TGCGCCAGCAGCCGAGGTGGGACTGCCAACTATGGCTACACCTTC.

The chain couples TRBV6-1 to TRBJ2-7; tentative D call: TRBD1 (6 bases). Germline loops: CDR1 MNHNS, CDR2 SASEGT. The ends were cut back, 0 bases at V and 3 bases at J, with 15 bases in the middle. This CDR3 is built from 16 residues. CDR3 bases: TGTGCCAGCAGTGAAGCGATAGGACAGAGTTACTACGAGCAGTACTTC. This sequence encodes CASSEAIGQSYYEQYF.

This chain connects TRBV2 to TRBJ1-2; 7 nucleotides match TRBD1. Germline CDR1 SNHLY, CDR2 FYNNEI. Unmatched junction bases numbered 18, after V lost 7 bases and J lost 13 bases. This CDR3 is built from 14 residues. CDR3 loop: CASMSLRTGQRSTF. The CDR3 DNA is TGTGCCAGCATGTCCCTCCGGACAGGCCAGCGGAGCACCTTC.

The gene calls are TRBV28 and TRBJ1-2; a possible D gene is TRBD1 (5 bases). The germline gives CDR1 MDHEN, CDR2 SYDVKM. The ends were cut back, 4 bases at V and 6 bases at J, with 24 bases in the middle. The CDR3 consists of 17 residues. The CDR3 nucleotides are TGTGCCAGCAGTTGGAGGGGAGAGAAGATAAAACCGGATGGCTACACCTTC. The encoded protein is CASSWRGEKIKPDGYTF.

This rearrangement joins TRBV15 to TRBJ1-3; TRBD1 matches 7 bases. CDR1 and CDR2 (germline): LNHNV, YYDKDF (reference sequence). V shed 7 bases and J 0 bases; nucleotides not matched to a gene: 9. The CDR3 spans 16 residues. CDR3 sequence reads: CATTVDRSVSGNTIYF. Here the CDR3 DNA reads TGTGCCACCACCGTGGACAGGTCCGTCTCTGGAAACACCATATATTTT.

CDR3 nucleotide sequence: TGTGCCAGCAGCTCACCGGGACAGGGGGCATCGGCTAATGAAAAACTGTTTTTT. It codes for CASSSPGQGASANEKLFF. The V call is TRBV7-9, the J call TRBJ1-4; TRBD1 matches at 12 bases. V gave up 4 bases and J gave up 3 bases; unmatched junction bases: 9. Per germline, CDR1 SEHNR and CDR2 FQNEAQ (reference sequence). The CDR3 consists of 18 residues.

The chain links TRBV28 to TRBJ1-1, with D possibly matching TRBD1 (5 bases). The germline gives CDR1 MDHEN, CDR2 SYDVKM. Between the trimmed V and J ends, which lost 10 bases and 8 bases, there was a span of 17 bases. The CDR3 has 12 residues. This CDR3 is CATEVGGVEAFF. CDR3 DNA sequence: TGTGCCACGGAGGTCGGGGGGGTGGAAGCTTTCTTT.

In this sample, this clone turned up once. The chain combines TRBV7-8 with TRBJ2-7; D remains ambiguous. Between the trimmed V and J ends, which lost 5 bases and 1 base, there was a span of 18 bases. CDR3 length: 16 amino acids. Germline V lookup: CDR1 SGHVS, CDR2 FQNEAQ. CDR3 in amino acids: CASSAEGIVGSYEQYF. CDR3 sequence (DNA): TGTGCCAGCAGCGCGGAAGGTATAGTAGGTTCCTACGAGCAGTACTTC.

The DNA of the CDR3 is TGTGCCAGCAGCGGGACAGGGGTAATTGAGACCCAGTACTTC. This codes for CASSGTGVIETQYF. The gene calls are TRBV2 and TRBJ2-5, with 10 bases identical to TRBD1. Trimming removed 6 bases from V and 5 bases from J; junction bases left unmatched: 6. The CDR3 runs 14 residues. Germline V lookup: CDR1 SNHLY, CDR2 FYNNEI.

In this sample, this clone turned up a few times. The gene calls are TRBV6-5 and TRBJ1-2, with 8 bases that match TRBD1. Germline assignment: CDR1 MNHEY and CDR2 SVGAGI. V shed 4 bases, J shed 7 bases, and the junction held 11 bases outside the gene matches. This CDR3 has 15 amino acids. CDR3 amino acids: CASSSEGQGRGGYTF. DNA for the CDR3: TGTGCCAGCAGTTCTGAAGGACAGGGACGAGGTGGCTACACCTTC.

V and J are TRBV5-5 and TRBJ2-5; D might be TRBD1 (5 bases). Deletions cut 4 bases from V and 5 bases from J, with 24 bases between. The CDR3 runs to 17 residues. The germline V gene encodes CDR1 SGHKS and CDR2 YYEKEE (reference sequence). CDR3 sequence reads: CASSLSRQFLEKETQYF. DNA of the CDR3: TGTGCCAGCAGCCTAAGCAGACAGTTTCTTGAGAAGGAGACCCAGTACTTC. The entire variable domain, with the rest obtained from reference TRBV5-5 and TRBJ2-5, is as follows: DAGVTQSPTHLIKTRGQQVTLRCSPISGHKSVSWYQQVLGQGPQFIFQYYEKEERGRGNFPDRFSARQFPNYSSELNVNALLLGDSALYLCASSLSRQFLEKETQYFGPGTRLLVL.

This sequence joins TRBV5-4 and TRBJ2-7; TRBD2 matches 9 bases. Germline V CDR1 and CDR2: SGHNT, YYREEE (reference sequence). This CDR3 is 14 amino acids long. The trim removed 1 base at V and 6 bases at J, leaving 5 bases unmatched. The CDR3 DNA is TGTGCCAGCAGCTTGATAGCGGGGGACTCCGAGCAGTACTTC. It codes for CASSLIAGDSEQYF.

This chain links TRBV19 with TRBJ2-1, with D tentatively TRBD1 (6 bases). Trimming cost V 9 bases and J 7 bases, with 10 bases left between them. The CDR3 is 11 amino acids. Germline-derived CDR1 and CDR2 are LNHDA and SQIVND (reference sequence). Here the CDR3 DNA reads TGTGCCAGACAAGGGGGAAATGAGCAGTTCTTC. Translation gives CARQGGNEQFF.

This chain joins TRBV19 and TRBJ2-1; 7 bases are a match to TRBD1. V trimming: 2 bases; J trimming: 5 bases; junction bases outside the gene matches: 6. The germline gives CDR1 LNHDA, CDR2 SQIVND (reference sequence). This CDR3 spans 15 amino acids. CDR3 amino acids: CASSISAGGHNEQFF. CDR3 coding DNA: TGTGCCAGTAGTATATCCGCAGGGGGTCACAATGAGCAGTTCTTC.

As concerns this clone: Other DNA sequences of this sample code for an identical CDR3. V gene TRBV3-1 (or the pseudogene TRBV3-2) combines with J gene TRBJ1-3; 7 positions match TRBD1. Unmatched junction bases numbered 2, after V lost 3 bases and J lost 3 bases. CDR1 and CDR2 from the germline V gene are LGHDT and YNNKEL (reference sequence). The CDR3 length is 14 residues. Written as DNA, the CDR3 is TGTGCCAGCAGCCAGGCAGGGGGTGGAAACACCATATATTTT. Translation: CASSQAGGGNTIYF.

This clone was picked up one time. The chain employs TRBV30 and TRBJ1-3; the D gene is possibly TRBD1 (5 bases). The CDR3 covers 12 residues. Trimming shortened V by 4 bases and J by 3 bases, and 7 bases separated the two germline ends. Per the germline V gene, CDR1 is GTSNPN and CDR2 is SVGIG (reference sequence). The CDR3 sequence is CAWKGLGNTIYF. The CDR3, as DNA: TGTGCCTGGAAGGGGCTTGGAAACACCATATATTTT.